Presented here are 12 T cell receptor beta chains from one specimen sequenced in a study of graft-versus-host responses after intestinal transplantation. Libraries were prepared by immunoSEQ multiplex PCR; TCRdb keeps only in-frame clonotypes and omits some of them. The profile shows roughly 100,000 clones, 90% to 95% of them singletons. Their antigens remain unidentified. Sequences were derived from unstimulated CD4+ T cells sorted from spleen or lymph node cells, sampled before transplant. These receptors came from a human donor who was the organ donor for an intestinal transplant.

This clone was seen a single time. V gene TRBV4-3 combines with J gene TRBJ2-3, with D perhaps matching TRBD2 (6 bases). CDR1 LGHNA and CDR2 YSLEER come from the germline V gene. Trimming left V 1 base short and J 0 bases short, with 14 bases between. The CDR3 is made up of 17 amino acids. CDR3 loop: CASSQVRGGTSTDTQYF. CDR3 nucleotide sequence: TGCGCCAGCAGCCAAGTACGGGGAGGCACTAGCACAGATACGCAGTATTTT.

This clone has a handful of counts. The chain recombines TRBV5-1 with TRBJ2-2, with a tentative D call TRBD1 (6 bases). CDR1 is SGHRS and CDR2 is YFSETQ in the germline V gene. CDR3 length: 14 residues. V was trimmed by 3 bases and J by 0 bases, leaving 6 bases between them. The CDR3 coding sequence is TGCGCCAGCAGCTGGGACACGAACACCGGGGAGCTGTTTTTT. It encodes CASSWDTNTGELFF.

CDR3 sequence (DNA): TGTGCCAGCTCACCAGGTCGGGACGAGCAGTACTTC. Protein sequence: CASSPGRDEQYF. The genes are TRBV18 and TRBJ2-7; D unclear. This CDR3 comprises 12 residues. Germline CDR1 reads KGHSH; CDR2 reads LQKENI. Trimming took 2 bases from V and 5 from J, leaving 7 bases between them.

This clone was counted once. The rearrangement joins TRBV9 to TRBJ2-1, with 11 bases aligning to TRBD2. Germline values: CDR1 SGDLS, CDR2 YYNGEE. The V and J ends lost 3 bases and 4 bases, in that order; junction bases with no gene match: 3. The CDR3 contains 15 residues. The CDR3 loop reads CASSARLAGYNEQFF. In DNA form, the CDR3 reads TGTGCCAGCAGCGCCCGACTAGCGGGGTACAATGAGCAGTTCTTC.

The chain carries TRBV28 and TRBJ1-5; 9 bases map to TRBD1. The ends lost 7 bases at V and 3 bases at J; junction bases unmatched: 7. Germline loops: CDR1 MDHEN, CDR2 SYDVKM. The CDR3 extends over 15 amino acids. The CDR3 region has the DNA TGTGCCAGCAAGGTACGACAGGGGGTCAATCAGCCCCAGCATTTT. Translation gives CASKVRQGVNQPQHF.

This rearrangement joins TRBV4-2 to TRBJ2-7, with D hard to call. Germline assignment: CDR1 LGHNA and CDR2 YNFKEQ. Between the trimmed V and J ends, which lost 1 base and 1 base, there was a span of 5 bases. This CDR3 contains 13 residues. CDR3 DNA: TGTGCCAGCAGCCAAGGCACTTCCTACGAGCAGTACTTC. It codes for CASSQGTSYEQYF.

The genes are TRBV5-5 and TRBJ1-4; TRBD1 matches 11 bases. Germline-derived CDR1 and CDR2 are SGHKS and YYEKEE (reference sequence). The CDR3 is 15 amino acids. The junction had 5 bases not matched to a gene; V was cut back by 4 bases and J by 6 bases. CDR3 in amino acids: CASSRPGQGDEKLFF. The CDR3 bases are TGTGCCAGCAGCCGTCCGGGACAGGGGGATGAAAAACTGTTTTTT.

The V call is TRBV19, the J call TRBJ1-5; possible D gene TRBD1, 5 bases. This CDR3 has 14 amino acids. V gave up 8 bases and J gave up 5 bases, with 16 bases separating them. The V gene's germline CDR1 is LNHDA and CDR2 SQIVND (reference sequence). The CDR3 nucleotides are TGTGCCAGTGCTTCCGGGACTCACGATCAGCCCCAGCATTTT. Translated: CASASGTHDQPQHF.

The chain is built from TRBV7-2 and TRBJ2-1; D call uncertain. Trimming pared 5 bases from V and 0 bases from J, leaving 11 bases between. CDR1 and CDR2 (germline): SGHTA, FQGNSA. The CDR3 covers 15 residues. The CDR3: CASSPPPRSYNEQFF. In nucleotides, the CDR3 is TGTGCCAGCAGCCCCCCACCGCGCTCCTACAATGAGCAGTTCTTC.

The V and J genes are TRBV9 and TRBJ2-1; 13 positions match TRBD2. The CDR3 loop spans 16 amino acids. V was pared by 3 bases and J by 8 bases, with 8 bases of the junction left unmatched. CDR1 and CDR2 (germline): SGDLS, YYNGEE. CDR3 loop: CASSATSGGAFDEQFF. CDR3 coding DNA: TGTGCCAGCAGCGCAACTAGCGGGGGGGCCTTTGATGAGCAGTTCTTC.

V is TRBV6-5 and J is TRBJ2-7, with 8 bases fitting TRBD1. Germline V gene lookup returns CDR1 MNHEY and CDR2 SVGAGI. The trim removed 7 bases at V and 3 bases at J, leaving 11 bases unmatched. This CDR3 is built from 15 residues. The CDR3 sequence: CASNPSTGAYYEQYF. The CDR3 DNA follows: TGTGCCAGCAACCCCTCGACAGGGGCCTACTACGAGCAGTACTTC.

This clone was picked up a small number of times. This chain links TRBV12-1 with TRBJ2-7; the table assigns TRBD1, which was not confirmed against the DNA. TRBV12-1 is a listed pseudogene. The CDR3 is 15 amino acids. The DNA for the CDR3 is TGTGCCAGCAGGTATCCCCAGGGGCTCTCCTACGAGCAGTACTTC. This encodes CASRYPQGLSYEQYF.